These T cell receptor beta chains were read from a single sample in a study of cytomegalovirus exposure and HLA in healthy donors. Generated by immunoSEQ multiplex PCR, the TCRdb table keeps only in-frame clones and is missing some. The sample table includes over 45,000 clones. Sequenced sample: PBMCs. These TCRs come from a woman aged 18-29 years in good health and CMV-seronegative. Each CDR3 is given with its conserved first and last residue. Fields, in order: D gene, V gene, J gene, CDR3 protein, CDR3 DNA. A D gene is named only where the DNA matches it firmly.

-	TRBV29-1	TRBJ2-7	CSVEDQATSPYEQYF	TGCAGCGTTGAAGATCAGGCCACTAGTCCCTACGAGCAGTACTTC
TRBD1	TRBV4-1	TRBJ2-1	CASSQYSGTDPYNEQFF	TGCGCCAGCAGCCAATACAGTGGGACAGACCCTTACAATGAGCAGTTCTTC
-	TRBV6-1	TRBJ1-2	CARGEVGGLYYGYTF	TGTGCCAGGGGGGAGGTCGGGGGGCTTTACTATGGCTACACCTTC
TRBD2	TRBV29-1	TRBJ2-3	CSVSTSGGADTQYF	TGCAGCGTCTCGACTAGCGGGGGGGCAGATACGCAGTATTTT
-	TRBV18	TRBJ2-5	CASTFRLKQETQYF	TGTGCCAGTACATTTAGACTGAAACAAGAGACCCAGTACTTC
-	TRBV6-1	TRBJ1-1	CASSEVRDAEAFF	TGTGCCAGCAGTGAAGTCAGGGATGCTGAAGCTTTCTTT
-	TRBV4-1	TRBJ1-2	CASSQLGLFRPKAYGYTF	TGCGCCAGCAGCCAACTGGGGCTATTTCGTCCAAAGGCCTATGGCTACACCTTC
-	TRBV20-1	TRBJ1-1	CSASSGTEAFF	TGCAGTGCTAGTTCGGGGACAGAAGCTTTCTTT
-	TRBV18	TRBJ2-7	CASSPLAGSSYEQYF	TGTGCCAGCTCACCACTGGCGGGAAGCTCCTACGAGCAGTACTTC
TRBD2	TRBV11-2	TRBJ2-1	CASSSLAGDFDEQFF	TGTGCCAGCAGCTCCCTAGCGGGGGATTTCGATGAGCAGTTCTTC
-	TRBV2	TRBJ1-1	CASSEAITGSTEAFF	TGTGCCAGCAGTGAAGCGATAACAGGGAGCACTGAAGCTTTCTTT
TRBD2	TRBV14	TRBJ2-1	CASSQDPSGRKQFF	TGTGCCAGCAGCCAAGACCCTAGCGGGCGAAAGCAGTTCTTC
TRBD1	TRBV5-1	TRBJ1-1	CASTQAVTGVNTEAFF	TGCGCCAGCACCCAAGCTGTAACAGGGGTGAACACTGAAGCTTTCTTT
-	TRBV7-6	TRBJ1-1	CASRQAELNTEAFF	TGTGCCAGCAGACAGGCAGAGTTAAACACTGAAGCTTTCTTT
-	TRBV1	TRBJ1-5	CTSRPPGDCQPQHF	TGCACCAGCAGACCCCCAGGGGATTGTCAGCCCCAGCATTTT
-	TRBV11-2	TRBJ1-2	CASSLVVLGASGYTF	TGTGCCAGCAGCTTAGTGGTATTGGGGGCGAGTGGCTACACCTTC
-	TRBV5-4	TRBJ1-5	CASSLEGVDQHF	TGTGCCAGCAGCCTGGAGGGGGTGGACCAGCATTTT
TRBD1	TRBV5-6	TRBJ1-2	CASSLRQGDGYTF	TGTGCCAGCAGCTTACGACAGGGTGATGGCTACACCTTC
TRBD1	TRBV6-5	TRBJ2-1	CASSNRGNEQFF	TGTGCCAGCAGTAACAGGGGCAATGAGCAGTTCTTC
-	TRBV9	TRBJ2-6	CASSGGGAGANVLTF	TGTGCCAGCAGCGGAGGAGGGGCTGGGGCCAACGTCCTGACTTTC
-	TRBV6-1	TRBJ2-7	CASNPMGQGGYEQYF	TGTGCCAGCAACCCCATGGGGCAGGGTGGCTACGAGCAGTACTTC
-	TRBV6-5	TRBJ1-2	CASSFTGNVGGYTF	TGTGCCAGCAGTTTCACAGGGAATGTGGGCGGCTACACCTTC
-	TRBV5-1	TRBJ1-3	CASSLTPGPTSGNTIYF	TGCGCCAGCAGCTTGACTCCGGGTCCAACTTCAGGAAACACCATATATTTT
TRBD1	TRBV5-1	TRBJ2-1	CASSFHRGDNEQFF	TGCGCCAGCAGCTTTCACAGGGGAGACAATGAGCAGTTCTTC
-	TRBV2	TRBJ2-7	CASSPRGRTRQYF	TGTGCCAGCAGCCCCAGGGGCCGTACGAGGCAGTACTTC
TRBD1	TRBV6-6	TRBJ2-7	CAARPTGQGHYEQYF	TGTGCCGCACGGCCGACGGGACAGGGTCACTACGAGCAGTACTTC
TRBD1	TRBV5-4	TRBJ1-2	CASSLAGTGENGYTF	TGTGCCAGCAGCTTGGCCGGGACAGGGGAGAATGGCTACACCTTC
-	TRBV5-1	TRBJ2-7	CASSLGPHSQGGGWEQYF	TGCGCCAGCAGCTTGGGACCCCACTCCCAGGGAGGGGGATGGGAGCAGTACTTC
TRBD1	TRBV5-1	TRBJ1-4	CASSLGDRGEKLFF	TGCGCCAGCAGCTTGGGTGACAGGGGTGAAAAACTGTTTTTT
-	TRBV30	TRBJ1-3	CAWGGGNNIYF	TGTGCCTGGGGGGGAGGAAACAACATATATTTT
-	TRBV7-9	TRBJ2-7	CASSTKGGAYEQYF	TGTGCCAGCAGCACAAAAGGGGGAGCCTACGAGCAGTACTTC
-	TRBV13	TRBJ2-3	CASRTYTDTQYF	TGTGCCAGCAGAACCTACACAGATACGCAGTATTTT
-	TRBV5-1	TRBJ2-5	CASSLGGPKETQYF	TGCGCCAGCAGCTTGGGGGGCCCTAAAGAGACCCAGTACTTC